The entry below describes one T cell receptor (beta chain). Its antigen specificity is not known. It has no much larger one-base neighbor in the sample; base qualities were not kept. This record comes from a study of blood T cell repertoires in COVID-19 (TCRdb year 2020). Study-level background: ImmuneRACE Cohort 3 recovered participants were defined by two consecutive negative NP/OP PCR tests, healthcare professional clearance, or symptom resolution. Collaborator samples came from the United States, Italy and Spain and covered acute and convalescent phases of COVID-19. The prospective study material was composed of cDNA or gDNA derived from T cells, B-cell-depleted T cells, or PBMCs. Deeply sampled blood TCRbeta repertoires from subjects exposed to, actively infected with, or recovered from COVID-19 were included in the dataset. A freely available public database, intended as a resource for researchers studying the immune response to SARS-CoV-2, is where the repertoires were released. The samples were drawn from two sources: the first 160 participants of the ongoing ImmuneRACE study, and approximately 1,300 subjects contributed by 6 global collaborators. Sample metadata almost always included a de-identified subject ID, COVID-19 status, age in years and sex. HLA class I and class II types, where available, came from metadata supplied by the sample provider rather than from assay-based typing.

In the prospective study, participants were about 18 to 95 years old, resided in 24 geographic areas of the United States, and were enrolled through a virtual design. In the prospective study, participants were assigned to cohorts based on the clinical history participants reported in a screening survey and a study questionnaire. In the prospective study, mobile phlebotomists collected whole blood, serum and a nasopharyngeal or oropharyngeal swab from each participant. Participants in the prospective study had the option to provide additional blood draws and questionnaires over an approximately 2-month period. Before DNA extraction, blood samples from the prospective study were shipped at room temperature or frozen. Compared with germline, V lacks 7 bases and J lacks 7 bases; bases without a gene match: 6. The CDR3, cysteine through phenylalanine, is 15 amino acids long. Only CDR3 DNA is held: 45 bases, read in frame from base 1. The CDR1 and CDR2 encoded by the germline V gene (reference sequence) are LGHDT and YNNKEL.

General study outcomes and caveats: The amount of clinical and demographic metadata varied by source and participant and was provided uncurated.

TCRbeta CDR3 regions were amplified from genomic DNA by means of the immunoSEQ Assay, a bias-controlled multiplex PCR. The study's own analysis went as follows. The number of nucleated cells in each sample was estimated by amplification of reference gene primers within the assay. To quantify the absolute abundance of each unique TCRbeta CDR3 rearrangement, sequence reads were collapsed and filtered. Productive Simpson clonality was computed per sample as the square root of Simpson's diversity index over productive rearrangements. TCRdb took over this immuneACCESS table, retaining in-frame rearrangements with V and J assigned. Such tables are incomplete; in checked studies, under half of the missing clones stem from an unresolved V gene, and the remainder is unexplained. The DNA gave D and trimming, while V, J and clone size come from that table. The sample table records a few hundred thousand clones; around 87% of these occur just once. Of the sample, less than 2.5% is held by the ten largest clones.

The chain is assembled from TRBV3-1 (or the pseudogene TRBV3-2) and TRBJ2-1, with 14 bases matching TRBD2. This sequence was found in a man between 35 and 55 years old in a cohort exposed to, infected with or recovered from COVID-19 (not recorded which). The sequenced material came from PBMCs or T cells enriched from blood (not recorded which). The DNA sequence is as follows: TGTGCCAGCACCATCGGACTAGCGGGAGGTAATGAGCAGTTCTTC. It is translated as CASTIGLAGGNEQFF.